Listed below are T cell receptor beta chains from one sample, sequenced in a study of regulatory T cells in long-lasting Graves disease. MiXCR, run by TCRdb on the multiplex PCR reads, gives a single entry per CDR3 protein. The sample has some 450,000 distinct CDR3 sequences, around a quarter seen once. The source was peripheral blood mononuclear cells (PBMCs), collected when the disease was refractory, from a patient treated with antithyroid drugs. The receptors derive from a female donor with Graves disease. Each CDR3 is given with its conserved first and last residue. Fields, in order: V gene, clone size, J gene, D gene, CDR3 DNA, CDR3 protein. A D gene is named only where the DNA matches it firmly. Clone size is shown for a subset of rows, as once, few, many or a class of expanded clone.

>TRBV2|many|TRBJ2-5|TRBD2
TGTGCCAGCAAAGAGGGACTAGCGGGTGGACAAGAGACCCAGTACTTC
CASKEGLAGGQETQYF
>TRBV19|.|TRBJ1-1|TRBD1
TGTGCCAGTAGTCCCAGGGACAGCATGAGCACTGAAGCTTTCTTT
CASSPRDSMSTEAFF
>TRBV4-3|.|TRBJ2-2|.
TGCGCCAGCAGCCTAGTAGGGACAATCCCCGGGGAGCTGTTTTTT
CASSLVGTIPGELFF
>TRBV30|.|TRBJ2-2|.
TGTGCCTGGAGTTGGGGGGCGTTGAACACCGGGGAGCTGTTTTTT
CAWSWGALNTGELFF
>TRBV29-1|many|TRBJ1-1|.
TGCAGCGTTCCGGGTAGCGACACTGAAGCTTTCTTT
CSVPGSDTEAFF
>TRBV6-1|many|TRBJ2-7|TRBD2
TGTGCCAGCACCCCCCCCTGGACTAGCACAGTAAACTACGAGCAGTACTTC
CASTPPWTSTVNYEQYF
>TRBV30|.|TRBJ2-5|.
TGTGCCTGGAGTGTAGGGGGGGAGACCCGGTACTTC
CAWSVGGETRYF
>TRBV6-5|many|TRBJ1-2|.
TGTGCCAGCAGTTACTCCATAGGGACACGAAACTATGGCTACACCTTC
CASSYSIGTRNYGYTF
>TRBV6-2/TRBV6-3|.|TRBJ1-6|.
TGTGCCAGCAGTTACCTGGCCCGAAATTCACCCCTCCACTTT
CASSYLARNSPLHF
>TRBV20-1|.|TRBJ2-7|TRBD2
TGCAGTGCTAGATTGGCTAGCGGGACCAACTACGAGCAGTACTTC
CSARLASGTNYEQYF
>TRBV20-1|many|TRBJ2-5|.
TGCAGTGCTAAAATAGGAGGAGGGCCCTCTGGGACCCAGTACTTC
CSAKIGGGPSGTQYF
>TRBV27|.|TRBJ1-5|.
TGTGCCAGCAGTTTCACAGGGTTGGGACGGAATCAGCCCCAGCATTTT
CASSFTGLGRNQPQHF
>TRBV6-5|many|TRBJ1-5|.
TGTGCCAGCAGTTCATGGACCGATCAGCCCCAGCATTTT
CASSSWTDQPQHF
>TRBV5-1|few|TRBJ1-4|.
TGCGCCAGCAGCTCCACGGGTGGCAGGGGAGGTGAAAAACTGTTTTTT
CASSSTGGRGGEKLFF
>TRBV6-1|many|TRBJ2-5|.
TGTGCCAGCAGAAGACAGCAGATCGAGACCCAGTACTTC
CASRRQQIETQYF
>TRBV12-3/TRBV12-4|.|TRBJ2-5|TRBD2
TGTGCCAGCAGTCGGGGTCTAGCGGGCGGACAAGAGACCCAGTACTTC
CASSRGLAGGQETQYF
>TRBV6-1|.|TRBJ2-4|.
TGTGCCAGCAGAGAGCCAACCCGATTAGCCAAAAACATTCAGTACTTC
CASREPTRLAKNIQYF
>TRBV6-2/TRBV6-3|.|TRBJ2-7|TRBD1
TGTGCCAGCAGTTACCAGGGGACAGGGCAGGAGCAGTACTTC
CASSYQGTGQEQYF
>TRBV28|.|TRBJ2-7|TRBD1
TGTGCCAGCCGTTCTCATGGACAGGGGTCCTCTTACGAGCAGTACTTC
CASRSHGQGSSYEQYF
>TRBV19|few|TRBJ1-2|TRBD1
TGTGCCAGTAGCGAAGGACAGGGTATCTATGGCTACACCTTC
CASSEGQGIYGYTF
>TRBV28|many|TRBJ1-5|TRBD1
TGTGCCAGCAGCCACGGACAGGGAGATCAGCCCCAGCATTTT
CASSHGQGDQPQHF
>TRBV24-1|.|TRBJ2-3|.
TGTGCCACCAGTGATTTTAGTCTGACCACAGATACGCAGTATTTT
CATSDFSLTTDTQYF
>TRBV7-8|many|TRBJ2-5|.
TGTGCCAGCGGTAAAAGGGCAGCCCAAGAGACCCAGTACTTC
CASGKRAAQETQYF
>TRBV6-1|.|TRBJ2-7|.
TGTGCCAGCAGTGAAGCTGTGACCGCGACCTACGAGCAGTACTTC
CASSEAVTATYEQYF
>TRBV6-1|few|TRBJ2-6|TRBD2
TGTGCCAGCAGTCATAGACTAGCGGGAGCTGGGGCCAACGTCCTGACTTTC
CASSHRLAGAGANVLTF
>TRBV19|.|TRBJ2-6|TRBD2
TGTGCCAGTAGTCTACGGACTAGCGGGAGTTCTGGGGCCAACGTCCTGACTTTC
CASSLRTSGSSGANVLTF
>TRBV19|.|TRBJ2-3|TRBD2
TGTGCCAGTAGTGCGCGGGGGGGTCCAGATACGCAGTATTTT
CASSARGGPDTQYF
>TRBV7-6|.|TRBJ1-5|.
TGTGCCAGCAGGACCGACAGAAGCGGCAATCAGCCCCAGCATTTT
CASRTDRSGNQPQHF
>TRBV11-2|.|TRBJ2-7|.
TGTGCCAGCAGCGTAGCGGCGGGCCCCAACGAGCAGTACTTC
CASSVAAGPNEQYF
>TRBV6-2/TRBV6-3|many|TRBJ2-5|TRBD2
TGTGCCAGCAGACGGGGCGGGAGTACCCAGACAGAGACCCAGTACTTC
CASRRGGSTQTETQYF
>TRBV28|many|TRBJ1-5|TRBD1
TGTGCCAGCAGAAGGGGACAGGTCTCACGCAATCAGCCCCAGCATTTT
CASRRGQVSRNQPQHF
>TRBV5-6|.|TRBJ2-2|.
TGTGCCAGCAGCAAAAGGTTGTTAGGCGGGGAGCTGTTTTTT
CASSKRLLGGELFF
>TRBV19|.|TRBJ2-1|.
TGTGCCAGTAGTGTGCTAGCCGCCTACAATGAGCAGTTCTTC
CASSVLAAYNEQFF
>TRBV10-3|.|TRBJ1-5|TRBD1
TGTGCCATCAGCACCGGGACAGGGATCAATCAGCCCCAGCATTTT
CAISTGTGINQPQHF
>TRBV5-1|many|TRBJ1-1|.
TGCGCCAGCAGCCTGGAAAGCCAACAGGGAGGAACTGAAGCTTTCTTT
CASSLESQQGGTEAFF
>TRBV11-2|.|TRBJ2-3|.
TGTGCCAGCAGCTTATACGTAGATACGCAGTATTTT
CASSLYVDTQYF
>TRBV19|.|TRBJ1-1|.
TGTGCCAGTAGCCTCCTGGGGGGGAAGAACACTGAAGCTTTCTTT
CASSLLGGKNTEAFF
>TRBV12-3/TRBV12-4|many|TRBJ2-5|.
TGTGCCAGCACTACTAAGGGTGGGACGGAAGAGACCCAGTACTTC
CASTTKGGTEETQYF
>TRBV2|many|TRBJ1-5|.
TGTGCCAGCAGTGGCGTGACGGCGGGGAGCAATCAGCCCCAGCATTTT
CASSGVTAGSNQPQHF
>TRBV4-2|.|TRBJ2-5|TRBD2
TGTGCCAGCAGCAAGGGGGGGGTAGCGGGGCCCGTTGGGGAGACCCAGTACTTC
CASSKGGVAGPVGETQYF
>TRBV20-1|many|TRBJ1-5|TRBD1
TGCAGTGCTCTCGCCCTTGGGGCACAGGGGGTCAATCAGCCCCAGCATTTT
CSALALGAQGVNQPQHF
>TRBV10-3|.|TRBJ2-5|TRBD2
TGTGCCATCGGCGGGGGGGAGACCCAGTACTTC
CAIGGGETQYF
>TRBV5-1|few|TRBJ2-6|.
TGCGCCAGCAGCAGCGCAGCAGGGGCCAACGTCCTGACTTTC
CASSSAAGANVLTF
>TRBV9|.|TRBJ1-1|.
TGTGCCAGCAGCGTAGTGCCCGGGGGGGATAACACTGAAGCTTTCTTT
CASSVVPGGDNTEAFF